This T cell receptor beta chain came from a study of metastatic and nonmetastatic thyroid tumors. The overall study: A comparison of repertoires was made across blood and tumor or nodule tissue from malignant and benign thyroid patients.

No patient received treatment before thyroid surgery. CDR3 size: 16 residues. The V and J ends lost 3 bases and 4 bases, in that order; junction bases with no gene match: 8. TCRdb re-clonotyped the PCR reads via MiXCR. In the table there are 45,000 to 55,000 clones, around 25% of which are singletons. Input material: blood. This sequence was found in a male donor with papillary thyroid cancer or a benign thyroid nodule (not recorded which). Some clones in this sample may be carry-over from other donors' samples. This chain uses TRBV12-3 or TRBV12-4 with TRBJ2-7; 11 nucleotides agree with TRBD2. CDR3 DNA sequence: TGTGCCAGCAGTTTGGAAACTAGCGGGAGCTGGTACGAGCAGTACTTC. Translated: CASSLETSGSWYEQYF.